This TCR beta chain was retrieved from a study of T cell responses to AZD1222 COVID-19 vaccine. Findings and limits, study-wide: Vaccine-associated CD4 TCRs ranged over spike, dominating at 160-218 and 743-854. Sampling that yielded the repertoires occurred only after the peak T cell response. Two doses of AZD1222 preceded a rise in Spike-specific TCR breadth and depth. Nearly half of spike-specific TCRs reportedly go after variant regions that carry no mutations.

Turning to this clone: Its antigen is still unknown.

Method: immunoSEQ multiplex PCR; TCRdb's copy keeps in-frame clones and lacks some. The data contain over 130,000 clones, approximately 94% of them seen just once; the ten biggest clones take up 1.3%. Sequencing was performed on peripheral blood, taken on day 0 of AZD1222 vaccination. This sequence was found in an adult in good health.

The DNA of the CDR3 is TGTGCCAGCAGTCCCAAAGAAGACCACTATGGCTACACCTTC. Translation: CASSPKEDHYGYTF. This chain joins TRBV28 and TRBJ1-2; D call uncertain. The CDR3 extends over 14 amino acids. CDR1 and CDR2 (germline): MDHEN, SYDVKM. Trimming stripped 5 bases from V and 3 bases from J, with 13 bases between.